The sample holds a few counts of the clone carrying this TCR beta chain. This sample was taken from a study of CD8 T cells in ankylosing spondylitis. MiXCR, applied by TCRdb to the 5' RACE reads, yields one record per CDR3 protein. The repertoire holds about 300,000 distinct CDR3 sequences, with around 10% as singletons. The V gene's germline CDR1 is LNHDA and CDR2 SQIVND (reference sequence). V dropped 7 bases and J dropped 6; count of bases not matched to a gene: 16. The CDR3 covers 17 residues. Sample: blood, either unsorted or a sorted T cell fraction (not recorded which). The receptor was derived from a female donor with ankylosing spondylitis or in good health (not recorded which). V usage is TRBV19 and J usage is TRBJ2-1, with 9 bases that match TRBD2. CDR3 DNA sequence: TGTGCCAGTACCGCCTTGGGGAGGGGAGCGGGAGGCAATGAGCAGTTCTTC. Translation: CASTALGRGAGGNEQFF.